The clone carrying this T cell receptor (beta chain) was found once. The antigen remains unidentified. Other DNA sequences within the sample encode an identical CDR3. The germline gives CDR1 SGDLS, CDR2 YYNGEE. With V trimmed by 0 bases and J by 2 bases, 2 bases remained unmatched. The CDR3 runs to 14 residues. Profiling relied on immunoSEQ multiplex PCR, and the TCRdb table lists in-frame clones only, not all of them. The profile shows 110,000 or so clones, over 85% of them singletons. This sample is drawn from a study of T cell responses to AZD1222 COVID-19 vaccine. Study-wide results and limits: Clonal diversity may have been underestimated, and the donors were mostly white British, with more females than males. Spike-specific TCR breadth and depth grew following two AZD1222 doses. The study sampled repertoires only after the peak T cell response.

The source of this sequence is an adult in good health. The rearrangement joins TRBV9 to TRBJ2-7; TRBD2 aligns across 7 bases. The sample in question was peripheral blood, obtained on day 0 of MenACWY control vaccination. Written as DNA, the CDR3 is TGTGCCAGCAGCGTAGGGGGGGGAACCTACGAGCAGTACTTC. This encodes CASSVGGGTYEQYF.